This paragraph covers one T cell receptor (beta chain) sequence. Its cognate antigen has yet to be identified. No per-base quality is available; no much larger clone lies one base away. This record belongs to a study of blood T cell repertoires in COVID-19 (dated by TCRdb to 2018 to 2020). Describing the broader study: Collaborator samples came from the United States, Italy and Spain and covered acute and convalescent phases of COVID-19. The material from the prospective study consisted of cDNA or gDNA derived from T cells, B-cell-depleted T cells, or PBMCs. Where HLA class I and class II types were available, the types were taken from metadata supplied by the sample provider, not from assay-based typing. A freely available public database, intended as a resource for researchers studying the immune response to SARS-CoV-2, is where the repertoires were released. The samples were drawn from the first 160 participants of the ongoing ImmuneRACE study and from about 1,200 subjects provided by 6 global collaborators. A de-identified subject ID, COVID-19 status, age in years and sex were almost always included in the sample metadata. Subjects who had been exposed to COVID-19, were actively infected with it, or had recovered from it provided the deeply sampled blood TCRbeta repertoires that made up the dataset. What the authors observed across the whole study: How much clinical and demographic metadata was included differed by source and by participant, and the metadata was provided uncurated.

TCRbeta CDR3 regions were amplified from genomic DNA by means of the immunoSEQ Assay, a bias-controlled multiplex PCR. In the paper's pipeline: Within the assay, amplification of reference gene primers was used to estimate how many nucleated cells each sample contained. To quantify the absolute abundance of each unique TCRbeta CDR3 rearrangement, sequence reads were collapsed and filtered. Productive Simpson clonality was computed per sample as the square root of Simpson's diversity index over productive rearrangements. TCRdb took this table from immuneACCESS and kept in-frame rearrangements with V and J called. Such tables lack part of the clones; where checked against another copy, unresolved V genes explain under half of the gap, and the rest is unexplained. For V, J and clone size, that table is used; D and trimming come from the DNA. Recorded for this sample are hundreds of thousands of clones; roughly 85% of them occurred a single time. The ten biggest clones cover 9.1% of the sample.

V is pared back by 6 bases and J by 4 bases, with 16 bases lying between the germline termini. Reading the germline V gene gives CDR1 SGDLS and CDR2 YYNGEE. The cysteine opens and the phenylalanine closes a CDR3 of 14 amino acids. Only CDR3 DNA is held: 42 bases, read in frame from base 1. In the prospective study, participants were roughly 18 to 95 years old, resided in approximately 25 geographic areas of the United States, and were enrolled through a virtual design. In the prospective study, participants were assigned to cohorts based on the clinical history participants reported in a screening survey and a study questionnaire. Each participant in the prospective study had whole blood, serum and a nasopharyngeal or oropharyngeal swab collected by mobile phlebotomists. Participants in the prospective study had the option to provide additional blood draws and questionnaires over an approximately two-month period. Blood samples from the prospective study were shipped frozen or at room temperature prior to DNA extraction.

Sequencing was done on a sample of PBMCs or T cells enriched from blood (not recorded which). The rearrangement joined TRBV9 to TRBJ1-1, and the D gene may be TRBD1, 6 bases matching. The receptor was isolated from a woman aged 45-65 years with acute COVID-19. The CDR3 amino acid sequence is: CASNLGGASTEAFF. The sequence in DNA is TGTGCCAGCAACCTGGGGGGGGCTAGCACTGAAGCTTTCTTT.